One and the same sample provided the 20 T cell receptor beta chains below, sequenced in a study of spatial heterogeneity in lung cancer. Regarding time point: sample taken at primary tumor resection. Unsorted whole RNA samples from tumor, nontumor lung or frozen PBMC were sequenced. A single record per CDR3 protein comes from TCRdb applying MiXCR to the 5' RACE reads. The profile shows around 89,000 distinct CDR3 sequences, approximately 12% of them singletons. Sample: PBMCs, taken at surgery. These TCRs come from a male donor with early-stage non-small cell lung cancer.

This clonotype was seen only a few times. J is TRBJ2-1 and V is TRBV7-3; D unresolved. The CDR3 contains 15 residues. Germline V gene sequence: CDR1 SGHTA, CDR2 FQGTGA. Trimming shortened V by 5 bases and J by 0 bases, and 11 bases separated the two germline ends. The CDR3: CASSPRAFSYNEQFF. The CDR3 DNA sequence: TGTGCCAGCAGCCCCCGGGCCTTCTCCTACAATGAGCAGTTCTTC.

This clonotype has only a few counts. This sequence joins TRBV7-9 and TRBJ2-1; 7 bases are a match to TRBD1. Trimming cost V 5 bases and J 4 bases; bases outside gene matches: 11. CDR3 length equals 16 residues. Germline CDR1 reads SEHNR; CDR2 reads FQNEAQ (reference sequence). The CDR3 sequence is CASSQFRDSSYNEQFF. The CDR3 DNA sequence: TGTGCCAGCAGCCAATTTAGGGACAGCTCTTACAATGAGCAGTTCTTC.

Written as DNA, the CDR3 is TGCGCCAGCAGCTTGCGGGGAACAGGGGGCGCATCTGGCTACACCTTC. Its translation is CASSLRGTGGASGYTF. The chain recombines TRBV5-1 with TRBJ1-2; 9 nucleotides line up with TRBD1. Germline CDR1 SGHRS, CDR2 YFSETQ. V lost 1 base, J lost 7 bases, and 11 bases stayed unmatched. CDR3 length equals 16 residues.

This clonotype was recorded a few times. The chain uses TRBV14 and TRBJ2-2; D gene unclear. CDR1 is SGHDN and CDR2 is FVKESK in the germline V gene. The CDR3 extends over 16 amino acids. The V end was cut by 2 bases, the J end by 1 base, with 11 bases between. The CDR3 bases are TGTGCCAGCAGCCAACTAGGCGGCTGGAACACCGGGGAGCTGTTTTTT. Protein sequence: CASSQLGGWNTGELFF. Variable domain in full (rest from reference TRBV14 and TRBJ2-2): EAGVTQFPSHSVIEKGQTVTLRCDPISGHDNLYWYRRVMGKEIKFLLHFVKESKQDESGMPNNRFLAERTGGTYSTLKVQPAELEDSGVYFCASSQLGGWNTGELFFGEGSRLTVL.

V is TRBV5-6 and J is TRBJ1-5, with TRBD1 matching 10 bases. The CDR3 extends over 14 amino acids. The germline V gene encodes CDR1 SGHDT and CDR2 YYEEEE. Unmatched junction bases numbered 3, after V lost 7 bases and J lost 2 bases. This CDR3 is CASGTGVGNQPQHF. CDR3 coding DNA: TGTGCCAGCGGGACAGGGGTCGGCAATCAGCCCCAGCATTTT. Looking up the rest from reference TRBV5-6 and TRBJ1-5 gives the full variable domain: DAGVTQSPTHLIKTRGQQVTLRCSPKSGHDTVSWYQQALGQGPQFIFQYYEEEERQRGNFPDRFSGHQFPNYSSELNVNALLLGDSALYLCASGTGVGNQPQHFGDGTRLSIL.

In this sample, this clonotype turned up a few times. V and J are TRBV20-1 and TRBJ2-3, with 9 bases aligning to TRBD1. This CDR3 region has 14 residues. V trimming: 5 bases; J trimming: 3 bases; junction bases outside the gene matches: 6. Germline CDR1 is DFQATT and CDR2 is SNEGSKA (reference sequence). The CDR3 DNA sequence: TGCAGTGCTTTGGACAGGGGAAGTACAGATACGCAGTATTTT. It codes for CSALDRGSTDTQYF.

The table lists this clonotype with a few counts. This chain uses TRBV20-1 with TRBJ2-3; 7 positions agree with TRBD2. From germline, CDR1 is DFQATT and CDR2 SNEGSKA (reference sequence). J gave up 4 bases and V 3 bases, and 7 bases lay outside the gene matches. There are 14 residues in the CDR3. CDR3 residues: CSARSAAGADTQYF. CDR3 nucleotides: TGCAGTGCTAGGTCCGCGGCGGGGGCAGATACGCAGTATTTT.

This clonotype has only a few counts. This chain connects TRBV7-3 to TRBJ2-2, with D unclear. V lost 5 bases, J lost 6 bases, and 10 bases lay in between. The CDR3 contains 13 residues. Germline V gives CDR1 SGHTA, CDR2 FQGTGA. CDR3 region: CASSLTYPGELFF. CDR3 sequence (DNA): TGTGCCAGCAGCCTTACTTATCCCGGGGAGCTGTTTTTT.

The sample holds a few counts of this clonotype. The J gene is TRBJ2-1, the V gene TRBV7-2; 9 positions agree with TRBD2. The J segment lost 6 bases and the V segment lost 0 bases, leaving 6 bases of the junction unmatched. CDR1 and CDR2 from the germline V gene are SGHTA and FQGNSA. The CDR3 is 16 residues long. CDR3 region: CASSLAYAGGRNEQFF. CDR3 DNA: TGTGCCAGCAGCTTAGCGTACGCGGGGGGGCGCAATGAGCAGTTCTTC.

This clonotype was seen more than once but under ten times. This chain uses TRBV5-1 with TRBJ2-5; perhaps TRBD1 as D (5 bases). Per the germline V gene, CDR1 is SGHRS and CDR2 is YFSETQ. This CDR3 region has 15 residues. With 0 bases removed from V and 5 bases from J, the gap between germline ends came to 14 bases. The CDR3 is CASSLVPTVGETQYF. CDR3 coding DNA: TGCGCCAGCAGCTTGGTTCCGACAGTAGGGGAGACCCAGTACTTC.

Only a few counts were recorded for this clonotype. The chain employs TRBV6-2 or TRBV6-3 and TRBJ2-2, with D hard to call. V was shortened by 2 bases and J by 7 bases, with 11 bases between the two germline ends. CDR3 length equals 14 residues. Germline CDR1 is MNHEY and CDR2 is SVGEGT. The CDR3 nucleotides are TGTGCCAGCAGTTACCGGCCCGGAAACGGGGAGCTGTTTTTT. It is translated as CASSYRPGNGELFF.

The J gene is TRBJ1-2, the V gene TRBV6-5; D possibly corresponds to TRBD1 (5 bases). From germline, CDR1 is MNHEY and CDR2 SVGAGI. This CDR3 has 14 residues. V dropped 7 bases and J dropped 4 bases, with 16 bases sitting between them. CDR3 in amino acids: CASKSGVDPYGYTF. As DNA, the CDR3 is TGTGCCAGCAAATCGGGGGTTGATCCCTATGGCTACACCTTC.

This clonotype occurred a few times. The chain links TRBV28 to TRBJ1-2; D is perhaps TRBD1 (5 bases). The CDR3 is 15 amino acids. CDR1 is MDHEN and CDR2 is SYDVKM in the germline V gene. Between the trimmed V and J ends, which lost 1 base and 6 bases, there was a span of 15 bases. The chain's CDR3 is CASSLFGGKTDGYTF. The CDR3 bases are TGTGCCAGCAGTTTATTCGGGGGGAAGACGGATGGCTACACCTTC.

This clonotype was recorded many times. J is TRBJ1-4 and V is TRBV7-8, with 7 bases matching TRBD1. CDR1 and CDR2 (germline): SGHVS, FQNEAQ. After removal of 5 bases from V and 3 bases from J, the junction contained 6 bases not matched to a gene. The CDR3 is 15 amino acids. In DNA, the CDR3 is TGTGCCAGCAGCCCCCGGGACAGCTCTAATGAAAAACTGTTTTTT. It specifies CASSPRDSSNEKLFF.

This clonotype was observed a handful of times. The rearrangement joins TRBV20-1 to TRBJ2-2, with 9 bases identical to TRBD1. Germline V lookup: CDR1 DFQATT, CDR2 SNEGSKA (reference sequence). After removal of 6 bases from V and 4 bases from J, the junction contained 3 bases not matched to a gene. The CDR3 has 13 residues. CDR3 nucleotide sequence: TGCAGTGCCAAGACAGGGGGCACCGGGGAGCTGTTTTTT. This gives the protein CSAKTGGTGELFF.

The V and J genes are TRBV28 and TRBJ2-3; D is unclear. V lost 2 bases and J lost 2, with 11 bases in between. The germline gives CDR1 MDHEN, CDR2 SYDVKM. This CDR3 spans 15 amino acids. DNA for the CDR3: TGTGCCAGCAGTTTAACCGGGCCGTTCACAGATACGCAGTATTTT. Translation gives CASSLTGPFTDTQYF. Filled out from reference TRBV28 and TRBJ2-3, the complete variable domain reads DVKVTQSSRYLVKRTGEKVFLECVQDMDHENMFWYRQDPGLGLRLIYFSYDVKMKEKGDIPEGYSVSREKKERFSLILESASTNQTSMYLCASSLTGPFTDTQYFGPGTRLTVL.

The CDR3 DNA sequence: TGTGCCAGCAGTTCGACGAAGGATACGCAGTATTTT. As protein: CASSSTKDTQYF. The gene calls are TRBV6-2 or TRBV6-3 and TRBJ2-3, with D unresolved. Germline lookup yields CDR1 MNHEY and CDR2 SVGEGT. The germline V and J ends were trimmed by 4 bases and 6 bases, with 8 bases remaining between them. CDR3 length: 12 residues.

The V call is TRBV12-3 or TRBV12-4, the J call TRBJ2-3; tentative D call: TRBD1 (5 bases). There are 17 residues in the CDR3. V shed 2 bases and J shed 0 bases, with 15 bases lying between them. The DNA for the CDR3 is TGTGCCAGCAGTTTAACCCGTCGACAGCTTAGCACAGATACGCAGTATTTT. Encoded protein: CASSLTRRQLSTDTQYF.

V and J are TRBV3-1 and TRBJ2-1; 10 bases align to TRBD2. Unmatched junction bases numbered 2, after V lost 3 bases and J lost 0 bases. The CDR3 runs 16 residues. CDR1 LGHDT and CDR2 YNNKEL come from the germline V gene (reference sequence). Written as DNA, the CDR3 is TGTGCCAGCAGCCAGCTAGCGGGGGACTCCTACAATGAGCAGTTCTTC. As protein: CASSQLAGDSYNEQFF.

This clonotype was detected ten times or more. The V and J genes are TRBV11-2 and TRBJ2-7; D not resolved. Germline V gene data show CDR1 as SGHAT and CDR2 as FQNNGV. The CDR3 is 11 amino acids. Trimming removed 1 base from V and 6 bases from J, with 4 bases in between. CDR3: CASSLVSEQYF. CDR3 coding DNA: TGTGCCAGCAGCTTAGTTTCCGAGCAGTACTTC.